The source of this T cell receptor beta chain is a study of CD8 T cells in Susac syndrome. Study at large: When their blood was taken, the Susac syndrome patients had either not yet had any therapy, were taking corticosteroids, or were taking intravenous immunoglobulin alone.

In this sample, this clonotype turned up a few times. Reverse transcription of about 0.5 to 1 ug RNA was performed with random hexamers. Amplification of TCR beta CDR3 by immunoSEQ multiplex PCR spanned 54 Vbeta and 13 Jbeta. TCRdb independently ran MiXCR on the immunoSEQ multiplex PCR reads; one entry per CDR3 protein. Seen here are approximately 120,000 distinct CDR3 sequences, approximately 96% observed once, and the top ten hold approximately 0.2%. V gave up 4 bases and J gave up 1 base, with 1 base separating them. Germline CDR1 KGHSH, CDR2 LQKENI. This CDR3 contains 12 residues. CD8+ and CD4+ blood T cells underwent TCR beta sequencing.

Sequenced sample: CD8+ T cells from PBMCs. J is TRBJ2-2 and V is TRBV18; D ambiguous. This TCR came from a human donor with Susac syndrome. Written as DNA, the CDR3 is TGTGCCAGCTCACGGAACACCGGGGAGCTGTTTTTT. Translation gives CASSRNTGELFF.